The 8 T cell receptor beta chains below all came from one sample that was sequenced in a study of T-cell reconstitution after alpha-beta-depleted transplantation in children. Unique molecular identifiers were used to barcode this TCRbeta library. A single record per CDR3 protein comes from TCRdb applying MiXCR to the PCR reads. The data show about 980,000 distinct CDR3 sequences, with about 29% seen just once and 28% held by the top ten. The sample was PBMCs, mostly from graft donor cells, taken 360 days after TCRalphabeta/CD19-depleted stem cell transplant. The receptors stem from a boy under three years old who had a stem cell transplant for SCID, so the T cells may come from the graft donor.

This clonotype has just a few counts. This chain connects TRBV5-1 to TRBJ2-6, with 7 bases lining up with TRBD1. Germline lookup yields CDR1 SGHRS and CDR2 YFSETQ. The ends lost 2 bases at V and 2 bases at J; junction bases unmatched: 7. This CDR3 has 17 residues. The CDR3 protein is CASSLLTGEAGANVLTF. The CDR3 DNA reads TGCGCCAGCAGCTTATTAACAGGGGAAGCTGGGGCCAACGTCCTGACTTTC.

V is TRBV5-1 and J is TRBJ1-3, with D possibly being TRBD1 (6 bases). There are 14 residues in the CDR3. Looked up from germline, CDR1 is SGHRS and CDR2 is YFSETQ. V shed 3 bases and J shed 2 bases, with 9 bases lying between them. CDR3 sequence: CASSYRDPGNTIYF. CDR3 bases: TGCGCCAGCAGCTACAGGGATCCTGGAAACACCATATATTTT.

The rearrangement links TRBV9 to TRBJ2-4; D is ambiguous. V lost 0 bases, J lost 9 bases, and 4 bases lay in between. The CDR3 has 11 amino acids. CDR1 is SGDLS, CDR2 YYNGEE, per germline. For the CDR3, the DNA is TGTGCCAGCAGCGTAGGCGCCATTCAGTACTTC. Translated, it gives CASSVGAIQYF.

This clonotype turned up a few times. This chain joins TRBV4-3 and TRBJ1-1; 8 positions match TRBD1. Trimming removed 1 base from V and 0 bases from J; junction bases left unmatched: 4. Germline CDR1 is LGHNA and CDR2 is YSLEER. This CDR3 contains 16 residues. The CDR3 is CASSQARTGMNTEAFF. In DNA form, the CDR3 reads TGCGCCAGCAGCCAAGCCCGGACAGGGATGAACACTGAAGCTTTCTTT.

In this sample, this clonotype turned up a few times. The chain uses TRBV6-5 and TRBJ1-6; 7 nucleotides line up with TRBD1. There are 16 residues in the CDR3. Losses at the gene ends were 2 bases for V and 7 bases for J; bases not matched to a gene: 8. Germline V gene data show CDR1 as MNHEY and CDR2 as SVGAGI. The CDR3 is CASSYLPGQANSPLHF. The CDR3 DNA follows: TGTGCCAGCAGTTACCTCCCCGGACAGGCCAATTCACCCCTCCACTTT.

As concerns this clonotype: Since a much larger clone is just one base distant, this may be a read error. CDR3 loop: CASSHPNEQFF. The CDR3 coding sequence is TGTGCCAGCAGCCACCCCAATGAGCAGTTCTTC. The J gene is TRBJ2-1, the V gene TRBV28; no firm D call. The CDR3 runs to 11 residues. Trimming shortened V by 6 bases and J by 6 bases, and 6 bases separated the two germline ends. Germline assignment: CDR1 MDHEN and CDR2 SYDVKM.

This clonotype was seen more than once but under ten times. The chain links TRBV12-3 or TRBV12-4 to TRBJ2-3; weak D call: TRBD1 (6 bases). V lost 6 bases and J lost 6, with 13 bases in between. The length of the CDR3 is 13 residues. This CDR3 reads CASSQGTPDTQYF. For the CDR3, the DNA is TGTGCCAGCAGCCAGGGGACCCCGGATACGCAGTATTTT.

V and J are TRBV10-3 and TRBJ2-1; TRBD2 is a possible D gene (5 bases). CDR1 and CDR2 (germline): ENHRY, SYGVKD. V was cut by 5 bases and J by 8 bases, with 16 bases left in between. This CDR3 comprises 14 residues. The CDR3, as DNA: TGTGCCATCAGTCCCGGGAACAAGGTCGATGAGCAGTTCTTC. Translation gives CAISPGNKVDEQFF.